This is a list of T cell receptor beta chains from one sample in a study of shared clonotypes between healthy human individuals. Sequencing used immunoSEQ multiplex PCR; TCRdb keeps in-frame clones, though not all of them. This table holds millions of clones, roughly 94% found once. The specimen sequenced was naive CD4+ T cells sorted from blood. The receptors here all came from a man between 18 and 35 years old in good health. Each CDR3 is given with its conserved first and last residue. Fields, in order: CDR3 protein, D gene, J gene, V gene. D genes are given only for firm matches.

CASSLLAASYNEQFF TRBD2 TRBJ2-1 TRBV7-9
CASSDLAGGDRDTQYF TRBD2 TRBJ2-3 TRBV2
CASRGQVNTGELFF TRBD1 TRBJ2-2 TRBV2
CASSRLAGAEYEQYF TRBD2 TRBJ2-7 TRBV6-5
CASSLATGVNTEAFF TRBD1 TRBJ1-1 TRBV7-2
CASSRQPPYEQYF . TRBJ2-7 TRBV6-5
CASSQTTGLHSPLHF TRBD1 TRBJ1-6 TRBV6-5
CATPGTGFSGNTIYF TRBD1 TRBJ1-3 TRBV9
CASSAEEGQPQHF . TRBJ1-5 TRBV6-1
CASSESGAREAFF . TRBJ1-1 TRBV25-1
CASSPDRGQGEQYF TRBD1 TRBJ2-7 TRBV6-5
CASSIGQANTGELFF TRBD1 TRBJ2-2 TRBV7-2
CASSEAGRGDNSPLHF . TRBJ1-6 TRBV6-1
CASSVTAEAYEQYF . TRBJ2-7 TRBV9
CASSPRTGHNEKLFF TRBD1 TRBJ1-4 TRBV9
CASSPWLAQGTDTQYF . TRBJ2-3 TRBV7-2
CASRDSSQETQYF . TRBJ2-5 TRBV27
CASSESGPYSPLHF . TRBJ1-6 TRBV10-2
CASSLEDRGDTEAFF TRBD1 TRBJ1-1 TRBV5-8
CASSPGTGTGNTIYF TRBD1 TRBJ1-3 TRBV13
CAISGLAGDTGELFF TRBD2 TRBJ2-2 TRBV10-3
CASSPIRGQDNSPLHF . TRBJ1-6 TRBV28
CAWNRVTHSEKLFF . TRBJ1-4 TRBV30
CASSPDRSGNSPLHF . TRBJ1-6 TRBV7-2
CAAKSVYTEAFF . TRBJ1-1 TRBV6-1
CASSEVSGYTF . TRBJ1-2 TRBV25-1
CASSPATVGTNEKLFF . TRBJ1-4 TRBV5-1
CASSPSVSGIEQYF TRBD2 TRBJ2-7 TRBV28
CASSGPGTDNYGYTF TRBD1 TRBJ1-2 TRBV2
CASSVDRGRSTDTQYF TRBD1 TRBJ2-3 TRBV9
CAWSVPRGAVHQPQHF . TRBJ1-5 TRBV30
CASRGQLAGGWEQYF TRBD2 TRBJ2-7 TRBV2
CAWSWSGQITNEKLFF . TRBJ1-4 TRBV30
CAWSPGQGAGELFF TRBD1 TRBJ2-2 TRBV30
CASGAHRGGIYEQYF TRBD1 TRBJ2-7 TRBV28